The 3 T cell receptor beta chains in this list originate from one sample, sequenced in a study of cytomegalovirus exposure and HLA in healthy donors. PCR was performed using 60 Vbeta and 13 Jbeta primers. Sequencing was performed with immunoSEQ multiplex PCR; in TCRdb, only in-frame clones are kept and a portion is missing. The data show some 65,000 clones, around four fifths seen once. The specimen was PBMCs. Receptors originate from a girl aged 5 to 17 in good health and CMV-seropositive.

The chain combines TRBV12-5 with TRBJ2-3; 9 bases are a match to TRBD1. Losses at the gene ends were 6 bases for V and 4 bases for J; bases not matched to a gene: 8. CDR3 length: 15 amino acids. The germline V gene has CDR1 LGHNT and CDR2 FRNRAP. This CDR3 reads CASGSGTGLSDTQYF. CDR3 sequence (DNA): TGTGCTAGTGGGTCCGGGACAGGGTTGTCAGATACGCAGTATTTT.

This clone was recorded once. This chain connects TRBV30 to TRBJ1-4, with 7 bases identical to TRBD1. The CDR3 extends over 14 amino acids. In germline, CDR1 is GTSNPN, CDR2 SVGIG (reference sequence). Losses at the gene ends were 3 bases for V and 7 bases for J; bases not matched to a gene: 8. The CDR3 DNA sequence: TGTGCCTGGAGAAGACAGGGAGGTTTTGAAAAACTGTTTTTT. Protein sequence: CAWRRQGGFEKLFF.

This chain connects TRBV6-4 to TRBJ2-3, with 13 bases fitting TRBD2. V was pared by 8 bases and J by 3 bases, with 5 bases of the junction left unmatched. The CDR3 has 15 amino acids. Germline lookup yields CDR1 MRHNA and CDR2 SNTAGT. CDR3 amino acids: CASSPLAGGTDTQYF. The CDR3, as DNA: TGTGCCAGCTCACCACTAGCGGGAGGGACAGATACGCAGTATTTT.